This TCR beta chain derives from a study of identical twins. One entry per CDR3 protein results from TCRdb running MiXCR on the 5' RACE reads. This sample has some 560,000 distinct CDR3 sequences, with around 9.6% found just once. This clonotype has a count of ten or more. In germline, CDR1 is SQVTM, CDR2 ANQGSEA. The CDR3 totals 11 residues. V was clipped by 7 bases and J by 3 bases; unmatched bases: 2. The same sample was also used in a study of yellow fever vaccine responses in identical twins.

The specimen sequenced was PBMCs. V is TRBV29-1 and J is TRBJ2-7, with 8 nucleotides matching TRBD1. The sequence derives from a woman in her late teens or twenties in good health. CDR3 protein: CSATGGYEQYF. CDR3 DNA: TGCAGCGCAACAGGGGGCTACGAGCAGTACTTC.